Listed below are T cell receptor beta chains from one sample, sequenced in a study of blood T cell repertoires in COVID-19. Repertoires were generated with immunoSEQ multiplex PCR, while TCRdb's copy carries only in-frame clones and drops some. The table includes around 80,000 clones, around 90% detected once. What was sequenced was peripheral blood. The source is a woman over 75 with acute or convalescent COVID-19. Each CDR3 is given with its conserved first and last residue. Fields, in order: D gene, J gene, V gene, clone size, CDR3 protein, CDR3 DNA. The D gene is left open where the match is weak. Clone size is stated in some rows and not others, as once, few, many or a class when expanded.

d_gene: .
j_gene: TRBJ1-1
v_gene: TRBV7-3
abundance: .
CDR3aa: CASSLRGDTEAFF
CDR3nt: TGTGCCAGCAGCTTACGCGGGGACACTGAAGCTTTCTTT

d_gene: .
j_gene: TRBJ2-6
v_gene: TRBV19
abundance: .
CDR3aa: CASNSPLRGSGANVLTF
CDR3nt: TGTGCCAGTAACTCCCCCTTACGGGGTTCTGGGGCCAACGTCCTGACTTTC

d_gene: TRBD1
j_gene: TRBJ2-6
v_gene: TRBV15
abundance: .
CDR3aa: CATSSRPGGGWANVLTF
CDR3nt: TGTGCCACCAGCAGCCGCCCAGGGGGCGGGTGGGCCAACGTCCTGACTTTC

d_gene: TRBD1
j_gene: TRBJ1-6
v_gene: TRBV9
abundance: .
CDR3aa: CASSVAGDRNSPLHF
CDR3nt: TGTGCCAGCAGCGTAGCTGGGGACAGAAATTCACCCCTCCACTTT

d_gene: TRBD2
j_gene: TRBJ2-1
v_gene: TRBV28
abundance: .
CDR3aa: CASSSSGRGVNEQFF
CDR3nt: TGTGCCAGCAGTTCTAGCGGGAGGGGGGTCAATGAGCAGTTCTTC

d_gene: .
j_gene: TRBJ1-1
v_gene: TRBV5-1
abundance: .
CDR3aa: CASSLAGITNTEAFF
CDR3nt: TGCGCCAGCAGCTTGGCGGGGATCACGAACACTGAAGCTTTCTTT

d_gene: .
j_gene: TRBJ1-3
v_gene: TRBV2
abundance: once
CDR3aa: CASIYTGSGNTIYF
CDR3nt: TGTGCCAGCATATACACAGGCTCTGGAAACACCATATATTTT

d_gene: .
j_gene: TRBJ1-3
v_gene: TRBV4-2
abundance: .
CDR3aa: CASSQEGNSGNTIYF
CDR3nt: TGTGCCAGCAGCCAAGAGGGCAACTCTGGAAACACCATATATTTT

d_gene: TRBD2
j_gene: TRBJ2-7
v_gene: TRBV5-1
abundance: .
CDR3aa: CASSLGTSGSYEQYF
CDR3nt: TGCGCCAGCAGCTTGGGGACTAGCGGGAGTTACGAGCAGTACTTC

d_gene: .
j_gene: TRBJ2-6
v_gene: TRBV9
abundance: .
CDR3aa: CASSSTGQGTSTSGANVLTF
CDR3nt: TGTGCCAGCAGCTCAACCGGCCAGGGGACATCGACTTCTGGGGCCAACGTCCTGACTTTC

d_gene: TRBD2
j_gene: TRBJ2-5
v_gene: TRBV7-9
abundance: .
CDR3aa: CASRESSGYQETQYF
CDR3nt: TGTGCCAGCAGAGAATCTAGCGGGTACCAAGAGACCCAGTACTTC

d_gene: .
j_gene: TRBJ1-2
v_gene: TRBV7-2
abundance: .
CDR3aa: CASSTGFANYGYTF
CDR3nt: TGTGCCAGCAGCACGGGATTCGCTAACTATGGCTACACCTTC

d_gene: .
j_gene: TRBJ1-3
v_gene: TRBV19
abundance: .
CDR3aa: CASSIVPVTSSGNTIYF
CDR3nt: TGTGCCAGTAGTATAGTTCCCGTCACAAGCTCTGGAAACACCATATATTTT

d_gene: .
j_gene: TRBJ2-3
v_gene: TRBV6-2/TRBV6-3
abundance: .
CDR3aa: CASSGRGSDTQYF
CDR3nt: TGTGCCAGCAGTGGAAGAGGTTCAGATACGCAGTATTTT

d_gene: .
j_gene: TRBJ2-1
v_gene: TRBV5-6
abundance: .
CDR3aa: CASSFNEEQFF
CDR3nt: TGTGCCAGCAGCTTTAACGAGGAGCAGTTCTTC

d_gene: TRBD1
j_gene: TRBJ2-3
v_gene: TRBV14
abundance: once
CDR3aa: CASSSTGGFADTQYF
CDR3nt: TGTGCCAGCAGCTCGACAGGGGGCTTTGCAGATACGCAGTATTTT

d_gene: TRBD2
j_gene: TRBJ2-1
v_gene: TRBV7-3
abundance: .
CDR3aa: CASRGGLYNEQFF
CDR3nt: TGTGCCAGCCGGGGGGGCCTTTACAATGAGCAGTTCTTC

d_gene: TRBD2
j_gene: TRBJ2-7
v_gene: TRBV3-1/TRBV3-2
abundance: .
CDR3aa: CASSQDTVTSGNYEQYF
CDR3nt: TGTGCCAGCAGCCAAGATACTGTTACTAGCGGTAACTACGAGCAGTACTTC

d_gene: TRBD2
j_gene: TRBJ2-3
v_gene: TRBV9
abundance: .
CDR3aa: CASSVELAGTDTQYF
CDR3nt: TGTGCCAGCAGCGTAGAACTAGCGGGCACAGATACGCAGTATTTT

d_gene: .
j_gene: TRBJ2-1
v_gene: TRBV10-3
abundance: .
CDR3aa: CAAGTRVDNEQFF
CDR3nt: TGTGCCGCCGGGACTCGAGTGGACAATGAGCAGTTCTTC

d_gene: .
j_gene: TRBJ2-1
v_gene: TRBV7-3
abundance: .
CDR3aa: CASSSTQGQGHNEQFF
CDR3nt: TGTGCCAGCAGCTCAACGCAGGGGCAGGGCCACAATGAGCAGTTCTTC

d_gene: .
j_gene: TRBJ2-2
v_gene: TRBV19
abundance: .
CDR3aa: CASSRQVSTGELFF
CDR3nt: TGTGCCAGTAGTAGACAGGTCTCCACCGGGGAGCTGTTTTTT

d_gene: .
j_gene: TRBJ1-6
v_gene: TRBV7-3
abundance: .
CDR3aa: CASSTRGGVNSPLHF
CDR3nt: TGTGCCAGCAGCACCCGGGGGGGGGTCAATTCACCCCTCCACTTT

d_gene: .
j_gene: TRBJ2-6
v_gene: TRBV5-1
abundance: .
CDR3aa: CASSLGSPGANVLTF
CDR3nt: TGCGCCAGCAGCTTGGGGAGCCCTGGGGCCAACGTCCTGACTTTC

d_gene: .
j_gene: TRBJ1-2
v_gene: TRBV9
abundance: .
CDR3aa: CASSVSSGGLQGYTF
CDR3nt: TGTGCCAGCAGCGTATCTTCCGGAGGGCTTCAAGGCTACACCTTC

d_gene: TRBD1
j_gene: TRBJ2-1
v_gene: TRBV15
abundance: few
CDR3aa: CATSRDSSSYNEQFF
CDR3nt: TGTGCCACCAGTAGGGACAGTAGCTCCTACAATGAGCAGTTCTTC

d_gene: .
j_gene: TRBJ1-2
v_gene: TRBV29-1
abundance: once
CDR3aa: CSVPKGGGAWDGYTF
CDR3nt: TGCAGCGTTCCCAAGGGGGGGGGCGCGTGGGATGGCTACACCTTC

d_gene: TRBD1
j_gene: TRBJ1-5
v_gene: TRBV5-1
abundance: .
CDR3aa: CASRTGADSNQPQHF
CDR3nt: TGCGCCAGCCGGACAGGGGCAGATAGCAATCAGCCCCAGCATTTT

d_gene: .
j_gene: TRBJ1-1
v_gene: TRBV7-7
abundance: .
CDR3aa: CASSLSENTEAFF
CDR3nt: TGTGCTAGCAGCTTATCAGAGAACACTGAAGCTTTCTTT

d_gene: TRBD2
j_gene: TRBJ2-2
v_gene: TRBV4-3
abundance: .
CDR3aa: CASSHQQASGGNTGELFF
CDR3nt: TGCGCCAGCAGCCATCAACAGGCAAGCGGGGGGAACACCGGGGAGCTGTTTTTT

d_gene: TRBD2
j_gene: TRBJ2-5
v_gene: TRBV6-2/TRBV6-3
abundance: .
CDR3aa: CASSRTSGGWDF
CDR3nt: TGTGCCAGCAGTCGGACTAGCGGGGGGTGGGACTTC

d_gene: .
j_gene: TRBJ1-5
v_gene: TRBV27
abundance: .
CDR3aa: CASSFQGRDDQPQHF
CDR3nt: TGTGCCAGCAGTTTCCAGGGGAGGGACGACCAGCCCCAGCATTTT

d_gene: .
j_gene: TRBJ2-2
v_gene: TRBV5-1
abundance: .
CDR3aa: CASSLGRRTGELFF
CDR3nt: TGCGCCAGCAGCTTGGGTAGGCGGACCGGGGAGCTGTTTTTT

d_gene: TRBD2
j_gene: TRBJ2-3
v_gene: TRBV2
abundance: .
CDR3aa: CASALADTQYF
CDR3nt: TGTGCCAGTGCACTAGCGGATACGCAGTATTTT

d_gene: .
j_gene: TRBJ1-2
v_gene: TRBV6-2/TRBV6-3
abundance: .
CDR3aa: CASSYPAAGTYGYTF
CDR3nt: TGTGCCAGCAGTTACCCCGCCGCGGGCACCTATGGCTACACCTTC

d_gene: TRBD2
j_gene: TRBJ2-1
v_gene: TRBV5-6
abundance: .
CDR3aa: CASSLAPTGGTQGNEQFF
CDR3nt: TGTGCCAGCAGCTTGGCCCCAACGGGGGGAACTCAGGGCAATGAGCAGTTCTTC

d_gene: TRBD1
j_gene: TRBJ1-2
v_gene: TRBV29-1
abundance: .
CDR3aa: CSGGQGGYDGYTF
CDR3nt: TGCAGCGGCGGACAGGGGGGATATGATGGCTACACCTTC

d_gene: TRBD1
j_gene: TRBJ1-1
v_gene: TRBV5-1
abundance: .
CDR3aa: CASSFPRDRSMNTEAFF
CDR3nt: TGCGCCAGCAGCTTTCCCCGGGACAGGAGTATGAACACTGAAGCTTTCTTT

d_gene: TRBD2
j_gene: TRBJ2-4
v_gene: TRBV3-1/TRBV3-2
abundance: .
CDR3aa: CASSLRTSGFLGAKNIQYF
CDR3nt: TGTGCCAGCAGCCTTCGGACTAGCGGGTTTCTCGGGGCCAAAAACATTCAGTACTTC

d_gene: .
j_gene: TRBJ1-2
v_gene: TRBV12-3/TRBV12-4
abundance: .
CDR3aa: CASTPEANYGYTF
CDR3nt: TGTGCCAGCACCCCCGAGGCTAACTATGGCTACACCTTC

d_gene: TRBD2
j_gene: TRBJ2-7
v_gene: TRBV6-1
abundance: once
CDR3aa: CASSEVSGGAYEQYF
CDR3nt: TGTGCCAGCAGTGAAGTGAGCGGGGGGGCATACGAGCAGTACTTC

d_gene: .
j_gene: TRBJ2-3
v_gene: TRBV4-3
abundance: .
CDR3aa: CASSSRWRGGTQYF
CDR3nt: TGCGCCAGCAGCTCAAGATGGCGGGGCGGAACGCAGTATTTT

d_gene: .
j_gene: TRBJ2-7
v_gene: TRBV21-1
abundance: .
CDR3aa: CASSRRTGYEQYF
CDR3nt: TGTGCCAGCAGCCGCAGGACAGGATACGAGCAGTACTTC

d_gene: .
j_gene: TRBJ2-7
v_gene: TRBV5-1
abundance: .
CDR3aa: CASSLNAGAAYEQYF
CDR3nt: TGCGCCAGCAGCTTAAATGCGGGGGCCGCCTACGAGCAGTACTTC

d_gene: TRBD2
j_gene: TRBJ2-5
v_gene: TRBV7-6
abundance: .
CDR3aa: CASSLDRLAGQETQYF
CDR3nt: TGTGCCAGCAGCTTAGATCGGCTAGCGGGCCAAGAGACCCAGTACTTC

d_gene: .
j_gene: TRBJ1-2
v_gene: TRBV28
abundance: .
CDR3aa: CASSFGGYGYTF
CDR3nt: TGTGCCAGCAGTTTCGGAGGGTATGGCTACACCTTC

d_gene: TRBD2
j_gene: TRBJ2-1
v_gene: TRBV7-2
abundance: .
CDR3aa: CASSFASGSGNEQFF
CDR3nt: TGTGCCAGCAGCTTTGCTAGCGGGAGCGGCAATGAGCAGTTCTTC

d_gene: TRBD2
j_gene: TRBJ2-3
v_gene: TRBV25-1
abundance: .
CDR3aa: CASSEKAGGREDTQYF
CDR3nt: TGTGCCAGCAGTGAAAAGGCGGGGGGGCGTGAAGATACGCAGTATTTT